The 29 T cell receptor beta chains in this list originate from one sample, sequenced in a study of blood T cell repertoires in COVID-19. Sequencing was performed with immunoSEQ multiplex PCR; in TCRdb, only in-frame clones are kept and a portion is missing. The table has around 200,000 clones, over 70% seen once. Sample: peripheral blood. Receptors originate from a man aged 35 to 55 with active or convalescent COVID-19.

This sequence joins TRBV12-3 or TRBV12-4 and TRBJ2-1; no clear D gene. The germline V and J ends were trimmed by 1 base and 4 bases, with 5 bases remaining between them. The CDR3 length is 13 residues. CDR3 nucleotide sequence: TGTGCCAGCAGTTTAGGCGCTTACAATGAGCAGTTCTTC. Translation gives CASSLGAYNEQFF.

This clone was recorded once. Here the CDR3 reads CASSPQQASNQPQHF. The CDR3, as DNA: TGTGCCAGCAGCCCTCAACAGGCCAGCAATCAGCCCCAGCATTTT. The V and J genes are TRBV28 and TRBJ1-5; tentatively, D is TRBD1 (5 bases). The CDR3 runs 15 residues. CDR1 and CDR2 (germline): MDHEN, SYDVKM. Trimming took 6 bases from V and 1 from J, leaving 13 bases between them.

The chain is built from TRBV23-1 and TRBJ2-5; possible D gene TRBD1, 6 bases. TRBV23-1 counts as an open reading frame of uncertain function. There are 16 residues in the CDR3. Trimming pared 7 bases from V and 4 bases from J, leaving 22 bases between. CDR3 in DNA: TGCGCCAGCACGGCAGACAACCTGGGGGCCTCAGAGACCCAGTACTTC. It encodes CASTADNLGASETQYF.

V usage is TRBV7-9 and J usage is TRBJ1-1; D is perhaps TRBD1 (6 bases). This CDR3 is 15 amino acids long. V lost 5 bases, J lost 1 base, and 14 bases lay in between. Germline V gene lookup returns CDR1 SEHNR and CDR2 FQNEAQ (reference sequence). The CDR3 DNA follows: TGTGCCAGCAGCACGATCAGGGGATCGAACACTGAAGCTTTCTTT. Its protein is CASSTIRGSNTEAFF. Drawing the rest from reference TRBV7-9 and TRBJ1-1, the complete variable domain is DTGVSQNPRHKITKRGQNVTFRCDPISEHNRLYWYRQTLGQGPEFLTYFQNEAQLEKSRLLSDRFSAERPKGSFSTLEIQRTEQGDSAMYLCASSTIRGSNTEAFFGQGTRLTVV.

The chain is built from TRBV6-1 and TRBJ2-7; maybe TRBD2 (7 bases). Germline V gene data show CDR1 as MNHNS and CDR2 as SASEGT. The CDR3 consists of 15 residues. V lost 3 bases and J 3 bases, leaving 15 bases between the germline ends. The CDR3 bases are TGTGCCAGCAGTGACCCCGCGGGGGCCCTCTACGAGCAGTACTTC. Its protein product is CASSDPAGALYEQYF.

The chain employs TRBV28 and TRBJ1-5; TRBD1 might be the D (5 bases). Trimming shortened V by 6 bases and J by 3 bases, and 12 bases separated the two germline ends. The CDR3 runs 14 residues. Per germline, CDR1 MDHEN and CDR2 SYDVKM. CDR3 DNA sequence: TGTGCCAGCAGCTCAGGGCCCAACAATCAGCCCCAGCATTTT. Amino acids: CASSSGPNNQPQHF.

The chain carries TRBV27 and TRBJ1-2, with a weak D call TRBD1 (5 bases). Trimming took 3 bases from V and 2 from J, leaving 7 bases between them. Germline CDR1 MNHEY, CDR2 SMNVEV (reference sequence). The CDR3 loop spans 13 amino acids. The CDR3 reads CASSFQGNYGYTF. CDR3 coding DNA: TGTGCCAGCAGTTTTCAGGGAAACTATGGCTACACCTTC.

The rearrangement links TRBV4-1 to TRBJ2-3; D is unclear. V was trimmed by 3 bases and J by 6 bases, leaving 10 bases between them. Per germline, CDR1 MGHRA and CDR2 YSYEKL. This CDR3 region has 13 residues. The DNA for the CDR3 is TGCGCCAGCAGCCACCCCGGTATGGATACGCAGTATTTT. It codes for CASSHPGMDTQYF.

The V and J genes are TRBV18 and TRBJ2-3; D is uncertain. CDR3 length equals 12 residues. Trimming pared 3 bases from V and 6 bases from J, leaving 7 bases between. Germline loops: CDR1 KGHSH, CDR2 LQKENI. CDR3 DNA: TGTGCCAGCTCACCCAACTCGGATACGCAGTATTTT. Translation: CASSPNSDTQYF.

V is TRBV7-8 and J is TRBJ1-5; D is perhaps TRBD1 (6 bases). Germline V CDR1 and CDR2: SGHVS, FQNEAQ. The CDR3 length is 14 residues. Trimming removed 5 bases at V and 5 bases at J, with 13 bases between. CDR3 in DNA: TGTGCCAGCAGCATCGGGACAAAAGATCAGCCCCAGCATTTT. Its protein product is CASSIGTKDQPQHF.

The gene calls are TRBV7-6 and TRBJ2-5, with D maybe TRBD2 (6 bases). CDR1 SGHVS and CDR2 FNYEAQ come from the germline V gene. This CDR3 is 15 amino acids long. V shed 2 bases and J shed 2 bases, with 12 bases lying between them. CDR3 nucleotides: TGTGCCAGCAGCTTATTCAACAGCGGGCAAGAGACCCAGTACTTC. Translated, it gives CASSLFNSGQETQYF.

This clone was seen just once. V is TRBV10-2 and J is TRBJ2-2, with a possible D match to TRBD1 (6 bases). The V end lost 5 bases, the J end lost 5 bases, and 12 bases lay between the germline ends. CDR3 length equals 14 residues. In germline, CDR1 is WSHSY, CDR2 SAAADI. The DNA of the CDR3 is TGCGCCAGCAGTATACAGGGATGGACCGGGGAGCTGTTTTTT. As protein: CASSIQGWTGELFF.

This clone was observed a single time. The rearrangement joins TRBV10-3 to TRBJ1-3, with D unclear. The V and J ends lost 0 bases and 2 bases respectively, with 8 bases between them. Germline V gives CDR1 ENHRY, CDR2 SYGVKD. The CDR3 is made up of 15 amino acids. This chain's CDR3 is CAISESISAGNTIYF. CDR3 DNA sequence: TGTGCCATCAGTGAGTCTATTTCGGCTGGAAACACCATATATTTT.

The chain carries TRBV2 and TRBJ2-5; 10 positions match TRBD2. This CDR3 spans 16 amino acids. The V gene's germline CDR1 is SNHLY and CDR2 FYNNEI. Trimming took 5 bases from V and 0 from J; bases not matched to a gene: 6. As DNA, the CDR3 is TGTGCCAGCAGTTCTTTAGCGGGGGGCTACCAAGAGACCCAGTACTTC. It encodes CASSSLAGGYQETQYF.

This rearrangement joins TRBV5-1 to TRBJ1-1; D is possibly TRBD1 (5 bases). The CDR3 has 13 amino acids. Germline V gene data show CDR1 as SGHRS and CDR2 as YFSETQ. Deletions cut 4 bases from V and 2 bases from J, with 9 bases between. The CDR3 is CASSRQGNTEAFF. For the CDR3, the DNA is TGCGCCAGCAGCCGCCAGGGAAACACTGAAGCTTTCTTT.

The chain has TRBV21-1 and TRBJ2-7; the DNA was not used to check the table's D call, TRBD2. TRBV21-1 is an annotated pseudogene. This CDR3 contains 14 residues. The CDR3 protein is CASSLIRSSYEQYF. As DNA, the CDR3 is TGTGCCAGCAGCCTAATTCGGAGCTCCTACGAGCAGTACTTC.

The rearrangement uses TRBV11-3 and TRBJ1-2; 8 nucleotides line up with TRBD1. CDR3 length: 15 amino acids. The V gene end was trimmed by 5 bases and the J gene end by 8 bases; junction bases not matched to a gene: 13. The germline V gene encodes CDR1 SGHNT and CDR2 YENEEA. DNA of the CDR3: TGTGCCAGCAGCCTCGACAGGGGAAAAGTCGGGGGCTACACCTTC. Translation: CASSLDRGKVGGYTF.

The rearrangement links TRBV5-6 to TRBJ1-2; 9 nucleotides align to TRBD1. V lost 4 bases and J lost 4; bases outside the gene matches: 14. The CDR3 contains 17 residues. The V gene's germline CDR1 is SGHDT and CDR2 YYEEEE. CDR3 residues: CASSSSADRGIIYGYTF. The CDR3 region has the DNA TGTGCCAGCAGCAGCTCCGCGGACAGGGGAATTATCTATGGCTACACCTTC.

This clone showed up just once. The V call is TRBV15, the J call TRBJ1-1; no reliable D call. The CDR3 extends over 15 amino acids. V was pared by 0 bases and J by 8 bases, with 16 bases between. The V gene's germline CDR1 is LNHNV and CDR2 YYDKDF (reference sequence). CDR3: CATSRDRTGTREAFF. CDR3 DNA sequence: TGTGCCACCAGCAGAGATCGAACGGGAACCAGAGAAGCTTTCTTT.

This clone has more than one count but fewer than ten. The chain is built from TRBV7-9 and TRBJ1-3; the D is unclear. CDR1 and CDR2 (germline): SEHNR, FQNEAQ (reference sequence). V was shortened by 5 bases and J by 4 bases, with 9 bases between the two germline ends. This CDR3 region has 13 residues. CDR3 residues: CASSRHGGNTIYF. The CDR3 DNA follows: TGTGCCAGCAGCCGACATGGGGGAAACACCATATATTTT. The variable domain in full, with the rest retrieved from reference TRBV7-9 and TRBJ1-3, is DTGVSQNPRHKITKRGQNVTFRCDPISEHNRLYWYRQTLGQGPEFLTYFQNEAQLEKSRLLSDRFSAERPKGSFSTLEIQRTEQGDSAMYLCASSRHGGNTIYFGEGSWLTVV.

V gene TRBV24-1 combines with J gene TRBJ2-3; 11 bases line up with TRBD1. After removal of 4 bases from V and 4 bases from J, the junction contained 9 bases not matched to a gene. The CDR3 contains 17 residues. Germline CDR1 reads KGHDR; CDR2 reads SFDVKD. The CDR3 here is CATSDRDRGGSADTQYF. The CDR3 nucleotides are TGTGCCACCAGTGACCGGGACAGGGGGGGTTCTGCAGATACGCAGTATTTT.

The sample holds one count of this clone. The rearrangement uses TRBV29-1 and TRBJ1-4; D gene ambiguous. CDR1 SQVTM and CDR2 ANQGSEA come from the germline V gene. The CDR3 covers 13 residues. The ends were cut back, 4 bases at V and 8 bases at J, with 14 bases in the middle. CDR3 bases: TGCAGCGTTGGATTGGCGGCGGGGGAAAAACTGTTTTTT. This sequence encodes CSVGLAAGEKLFF.

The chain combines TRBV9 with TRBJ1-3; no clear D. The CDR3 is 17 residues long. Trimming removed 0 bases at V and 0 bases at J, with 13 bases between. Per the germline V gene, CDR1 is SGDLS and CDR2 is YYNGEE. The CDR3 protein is CASSVDPGERSGNTIYF. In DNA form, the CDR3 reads TGTGCCAGCAGCGTAGACCCGGGAGAGCGCTCTGGAAACACCATATATTTT.

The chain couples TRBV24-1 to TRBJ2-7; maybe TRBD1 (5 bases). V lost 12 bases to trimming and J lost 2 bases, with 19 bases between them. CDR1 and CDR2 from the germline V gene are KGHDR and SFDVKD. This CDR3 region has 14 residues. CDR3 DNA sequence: TGTGCCGGTAGAGAGGCAGGGAAAACCTACGAGCAGTACTTC. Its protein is CAGREAGKTYEQYF.

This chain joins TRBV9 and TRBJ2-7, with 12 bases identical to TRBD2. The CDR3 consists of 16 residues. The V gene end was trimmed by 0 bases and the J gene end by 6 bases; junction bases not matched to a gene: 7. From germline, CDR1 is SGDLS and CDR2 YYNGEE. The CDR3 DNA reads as TGTGCCAGCAGCGTAGTCCCTAGCGGGAGGGGCGGCGAGCAGTACTTC. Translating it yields CASSVVPSGRGGEQYF.

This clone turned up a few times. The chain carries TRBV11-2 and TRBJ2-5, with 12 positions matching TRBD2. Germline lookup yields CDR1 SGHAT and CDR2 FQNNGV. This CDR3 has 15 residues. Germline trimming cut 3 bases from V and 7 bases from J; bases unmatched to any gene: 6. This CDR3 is CASSFPSGRAGTQYF. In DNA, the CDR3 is TGTGCCAGCAGCTTCCCTAGCGGGAGGGCAGGGACCCAGTACTTC.

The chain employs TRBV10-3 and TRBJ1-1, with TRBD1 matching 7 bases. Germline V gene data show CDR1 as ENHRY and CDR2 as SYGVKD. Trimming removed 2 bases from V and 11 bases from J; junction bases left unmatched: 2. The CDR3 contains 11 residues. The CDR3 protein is CAISEDRVAFF. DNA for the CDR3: TGTGCCATCAGTGAGGACAGGGTGGCTTTCTTT.

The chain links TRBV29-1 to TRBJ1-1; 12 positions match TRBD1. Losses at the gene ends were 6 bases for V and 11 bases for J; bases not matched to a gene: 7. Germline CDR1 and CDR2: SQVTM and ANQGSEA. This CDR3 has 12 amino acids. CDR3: CSVSGTGGYAFF. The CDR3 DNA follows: TGCAGCGTCTCGGGGACAGGGGGCTACGCTTTCTTT. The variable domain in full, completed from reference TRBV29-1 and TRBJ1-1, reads SAVISQKPSRDICQRGTSLTIQCQVDSQVTMMFWYRQQPGQSLTLIATANQGSEATYESGFVIDKFPISRPNLTFSTLTVSNMSPEDSSIYLCSVSGTGGYAFFGQGTRLTVV.

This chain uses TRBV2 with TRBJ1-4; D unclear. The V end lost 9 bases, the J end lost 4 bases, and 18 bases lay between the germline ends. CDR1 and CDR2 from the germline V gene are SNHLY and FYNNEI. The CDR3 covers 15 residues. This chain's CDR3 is CASEVEQSLNEKLFF. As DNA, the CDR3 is TGTGCCAGTGAGGTTGAGCAGAGCCTTAATGAAAAACTGTTTTTT. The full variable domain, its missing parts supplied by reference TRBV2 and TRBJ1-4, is EPEVTQTPSHQVTQMGQEVILRCVPISNHLYFYWYRQILGQKVEFLVSFYNNEISEKSEIFDDQFSVERPDGSNFTLKIRSTKLEDSAMYFCASEVEQSLNEKLFFGSGTQLSVL.